This T cell receptor beta chain was recorded in a study of blood T cell repertoires in COVID-19. Study-wide context: The origin of the acute and convalescent COVID-19 samples was the United States, Italy and Spain. T cells, B-cell-depleted T cells, or PBMCs provided the cDNA or gDNA that served as material.

In the source study's methods: Using reference gene primer amplification, nucleated cell counts were estimated. Produced via immunoSEQ multiplex PCR; TCRdb's table is partial and in-frame only. The V and J calls and the clone size are those of that table, but D and trimming were determined from the DNA. Of 85,000 to 120,000 clones detected, about two thirds appear once; the ten largest clones hold 0.9%. Looked up from germline, CDR1 is MNHEY and CDR2 is SMNVEV (reference sequence). The CDR3 spans 16 residues. The ends were cut back, 3 bases at V and 4 bases at J, with 18 bases in the middle. The receptor was isolated from a human donor with acute or convalescent COVID-19. The donor label of this sample is uncertain. The gene calls are TRBV27 and TRBJ1-1; D possibly corresponds to TRBD1 (5 bases). The sample taken for sequencing was peripheral blood. As DNA, the CDR3 is TGTGCCAGCAGTTTGCGCAGGTCAGCGGGGGGCACTGAAGCTTTCTTT. Its translation is CASSLRRSAGGTEAFF.